One sample yielded the 3 T cell receptor beta chains listed below, sequenced in a study of T cell responses to AZD1222 COVID-19 vaccine. Produced via immunoSEQ multiplex PCR; TCRdb's table is partial and in-frame only. The sample has under 100,000 clones; roughly 84% are singletons. Source: peripheral blood, taken on day 0 of AZD1222 vaccination. The receptor source for this set is an adult in good health.

J is TRBJ2-1 and V is TRBV11-3; D is uncertain. Deletions cut 8 bases from V and 6 bases from J, with 8 bases between. The CDR3 is 11 amino acids. Germline V gene sequence: CDR1 SGHNT, CDR2 YENEEA. The CDR3: CASAWANEQFF. Here the CDR3 DNA reads TGTGCCAGCGCATGGGCCAATGAGCAGTTCTTC. Full variable domain (remainder filled in from reference TRBV11-3 and TRBJ2-1): EAGVVQSPRYKIIEKKQPVAFWCNPISGHNTLYWYLQNLGQGPELLIRYENEEAVDDSQLPKDRFSAERLKGVDSTLKIQPAELGDSAVYLCASAWANEQFFGPGTRLTVL.

The rearrangement joins TRBV19 to TRBJ1-1, with D uncertain. The CDR3 is 16 residues long. Germline CDR1 is LNHDA and CDR2 is SQIVND (reference sequence). V dropped 5 bases and J dropped 1 base, with 17 bases sitting between them. The CDR3 bases are TGTGCCAGTAGTCCCCGGACGGCTTTAGAGAACACTGAAGCTTTCTTT. It specifies CASSPRTALENTEAFF.

J is TRBJ1-1 and V is TRBV18, with D tentatively TRBD1 (5 bases). V was pared by 4 bases and J by 1 base, with 10 bases between. The CDR3 covers 14 residues. CDR1 KGHSH and CDR2 LQKENI come from the germline V gene. This chain's CDR3 is CASSLGTANTEAFF. CDR3 sequence (DNA): TGTGCCAGCTCACTTGGGACGGCGAACACTGAAGCTTTCTTT.